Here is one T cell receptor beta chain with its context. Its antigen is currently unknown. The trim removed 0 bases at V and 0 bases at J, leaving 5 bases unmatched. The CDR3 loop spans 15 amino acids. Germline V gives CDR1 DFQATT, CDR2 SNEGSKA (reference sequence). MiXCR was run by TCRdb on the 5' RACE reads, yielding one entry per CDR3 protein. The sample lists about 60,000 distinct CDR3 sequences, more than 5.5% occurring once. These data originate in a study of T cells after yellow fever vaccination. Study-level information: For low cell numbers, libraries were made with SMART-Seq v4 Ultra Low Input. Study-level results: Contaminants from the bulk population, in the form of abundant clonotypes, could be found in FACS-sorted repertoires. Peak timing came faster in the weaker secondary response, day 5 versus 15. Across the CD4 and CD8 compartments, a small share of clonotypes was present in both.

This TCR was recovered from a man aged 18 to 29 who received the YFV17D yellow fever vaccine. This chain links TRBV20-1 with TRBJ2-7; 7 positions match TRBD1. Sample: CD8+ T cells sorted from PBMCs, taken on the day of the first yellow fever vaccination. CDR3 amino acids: CSARDSTGFSYEQYF. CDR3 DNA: TGCAGTGCTAGAGATTCGACAGGGTTCTCCTACGAGCAGTACTTC.